This T cell receptor (beta chain) is drawn from a study of chemoradiotherapy in HPV16-positive cancers. Study overall: Candidate HPV-specific T-cell clones and common TCR motifs came from functional assays in two HPV16-positive patients. Study-wide results and caveats: Candidate HPV-specific clones and E7-related TCR motifs grew in tumor during treatment. Only a couple of HPV16-positive patients supplied the functional HPV-specificity definition.

A note on this clone: Its specificity is unknown.

TCRdb keeps only in-frame clones here, not all; method: immunoSEQ multiplex PCR. Among thousands of clones, over 65% were seen once, and the ten largest hold 25% to 30%. Samples were taken several times over chemoradiotherapy. V was trimmed by 8 bases and J by 2 bases, leaving 15 bases between them. This CDR3 has 13 amino acids. Germline CDR1 reads GTSNPN; CDR2 reads SVGIG (reference sequence). This TCR was recovered from a human donor with HPV-associated anogenital cancer. The V and J genes are TRBV30 and TRBJ1-2; D call uncertain. This specimen was tumor tissue, taken from a patient who underwent chemoradiotherapy. The CDR3 region is CAGGRERNYGYTF. CDR3 in DNA: TGTGCCGGAGGGAGGGAGCGGAACTATGGCTACACCTTC.